The T cell receptor beta chain described here comes from a study of T-cell reconstitution after alpha-beta-depleted transplantation in children. This CDR3 region has 17 residues. Trimming took 2 bases from V and 2 from J, leaving 18 bases between them. Germline loops: CDR1 SGHVS, CDR2 FQNEAQ. A library of TCRbeta sequences, prepared with unique molecular identifiers, was generated. MiXCR, run by TCRdb on the PCR reads, gives a single entry per CDR3 protein. The sample consists of approximately 390,000 distinct CDR3 sequences, approximately 11% of them appearing once. The sequenced sample was PBMCs from the stem cell graft donor, obtained from the stem cell graft. The TCR originated in a human donor who donated a stem cell graft to a child with acute myeloid leukemia. This chain links TRBV7-8 with TRBJ2-5, with TRBD2 as a possible D gene (6 bases). The CDR3 region has the DNA TGTGCCAGCAGCTTATCGCGCGCCAGGACTAAGCAAGAGACCCAGTACTTC. Its translation: CASSLSRARTKQETQYF. Supplemented by reference TRBV7-8 and TRBJ2-5, the full variable domain reads GAGVSQSPRYKVAKRGQDVALRCDPISGHVSLFWYQQALGQGPEFLTYFQNEAQLDKSGLPSDRFFAERPEGSVSTLKIQRTQQEDSAVYLCASSLSRARTKQETQYFGPGTRLLVL.